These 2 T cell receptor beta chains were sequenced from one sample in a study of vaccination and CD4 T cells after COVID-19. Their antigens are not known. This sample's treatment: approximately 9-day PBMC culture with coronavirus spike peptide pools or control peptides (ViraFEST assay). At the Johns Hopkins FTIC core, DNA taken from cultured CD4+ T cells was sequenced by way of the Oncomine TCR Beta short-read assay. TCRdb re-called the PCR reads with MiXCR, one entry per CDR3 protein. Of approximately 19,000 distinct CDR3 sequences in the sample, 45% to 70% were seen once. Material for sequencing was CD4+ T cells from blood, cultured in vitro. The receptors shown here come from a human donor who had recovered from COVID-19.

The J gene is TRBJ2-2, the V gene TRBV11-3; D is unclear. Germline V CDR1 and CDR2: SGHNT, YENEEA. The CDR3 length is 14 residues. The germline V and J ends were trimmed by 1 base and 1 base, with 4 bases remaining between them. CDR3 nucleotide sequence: TGTGCCAGCAGCTTAGTCCAGAACACCGGGGAGCTGTTTTTT. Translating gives CASSLVQNTGELFF.

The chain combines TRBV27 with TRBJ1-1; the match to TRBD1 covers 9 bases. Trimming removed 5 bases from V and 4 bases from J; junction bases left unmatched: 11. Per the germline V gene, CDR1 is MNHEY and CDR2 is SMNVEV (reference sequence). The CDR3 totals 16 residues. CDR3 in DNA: TGTGCCAGCAGTAAAAGGGACAGGGTGTTAGGCACTGAAGCTTTCTTT. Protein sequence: CASSKRDRVLGTEAFF.